One T cell receptor beta chain is described in this entry. CDR1 is SGHKS, CDR2 YYEKEE, per germline (reference sequence). V lost 4 bases, J lost 3 bases, and 6 bases stayed unmatched. CDR3 length: 14 amino acids. This sample is drawn from a study of technical replicates of blood from a handful of donors. Profiled with immunoSEQ multiplex PCR; TCRdb holds only in-frame clones, not every one. The sample carries approximately 80,000 clones, roughly 98% recorded once. This TCR was sampled from a human donor in good health. The rearrangement links TRBV5-5 to TRBJ2-5; 7 nucleotides match TRBD2. Sequenced: T cells isolated from PBMCs. This CDR3 reads CASSSGTGEETQYF. The CDR3 nucleotides read TGTGCCAGCAGCAGCGGGACGGGGGAAGAGACCCAGTACTTC.